These T cell receptor beta chains were read from a single sample in a study of cytomegalovirus exposure and HLA in healthy donors. TCRdb's copy holds only in-frame clones and misses some; the assay was immunoSEQ multiplex PCR. The sample is made up of under 100,000 clones, and the top ten hold around 3.4% of it. The source material was PBMCs. The receptors originated from a woman aged 25-40 years in good health and CMV-seronegative. Both conserved end residues are part of each CDR3. The D gene is left open where the match is weak.

>TRBD1|TRBJ2-3|TRBV28
TGTGCCAGCAGTTTGTCCTGGACAGGGGCAGATACGCAGTATTTT
CASSLSWTGADTQYF
>-|TRBJ2-7|TRBV5-5
TGTGCCAGCAGCTTGAGGCTAGCGTCGCACGAGCAGTACTTC
CASSLRLASHEQYF
>TRBD2|TRBJ2-3|TRBV6-6
TGTGCCAGCAGATACGGACTAGCGGGACAGGTAGATACGCAGTATTTT
CASRYGLAGQVDTQYF
>TRBD1|TRBJ1-2|TRBV28
TGTGCCAGCAGTCGGACAGGGTTCGACTATGGCTACACCTTC
CASSRTGFDYGYTF
>-|TRBJ2-2|TRBV5-1
TGCGCCAGCAGCTCCGACAGGAACACCGGGGAGCTGTTTTTT
CASSSDRNTGELFF
>-|TRBJ2-1|TRBV7-9
TGTGCCAGCAGGCCGGGAGACCTCAACAATGAGCAGTTCTTC
CASRPGDLNNEQFF
>TRBD1|TRBJ2-7|TRBV5-1
TGCGCCAGCAGCCCCGGGACAGGCGAAGCAACCTACGAGCAGTACTTC
CASSPGTGEATYEQYF
>TRBD1|TRBJ1-6|TRBV30
TGTGCCTGGAGTGCGACAGGGATTTTTTCACCCCTCCACTTT
CAWSATGIFSPLHF
>TRBD1|TRBJ2-7|TRBV18
TGTGCCAGCTCACCGAGGGGACAGGGCCTCTCCTACGAGCAGTACTTC
CASSPRGQGLSYEQYF
>-|TRBJ1-1|TRBV30
TGTGCCTGGATCCGGGTCCTCGGGGCTTTCTTT
CAWIRVLGAFF
>-|TRBJ2-5|TRBV11-2
TGTGCCAGCAGCTTAGAGGTTTCGGTAGCGATAGAGACCCAGTACTTC
CASSLEVSVAIETQYF
>-|TRBJ1-1|TRBV29-1
TGCAGCGTTATACCGGGAGGGACTGAAGCTTTCTTT
CSVIPGGTEAFF
>-|TRBJ1-1|TRBV28
TGTGCCAGCAGCCTACTACGCAACACTGAAGCTTTCTTT
CASSLLRNTEAFF
>-|TRBJ1-3|TRBV30
TGTGCCTGGAGTCGACGACAAGCGGGGGCCAACACCATATATTTT
CAWSRRQAGANTIYF
>-|TRBJ2-2|TRBV11-2
TGTGCCAGCAGCTTAGCCGGGACACTGAACACCGGGGAGCTGTTTTTT
CASSLAGTLNTGELFF
>TRBD2|TRBJ2-7|TRBV7-3
TGTGCCAGCAGCTTATTAGGGCAGTCGGGGGGAGAGCAGTACTTC
CASSLLGQSGGEQYF
>-|TRBJ2-2|TRBV10-1
TGCGCCAGCAGTGGCGGCTACACCGGGGAGCTGTTTTTT
CASSGGYTGELFF
>-|TRBJ2-3|TRBV21-1
TGTGCCAGCAGCCAGCAGGACACCCAACGCACAGATACGCAGTATTTT
CASSQQDTQRTDTQYF
>TRBD1|TRBJ2-7|TRBV5-4
TGTGCCAGCAGCCCCGGGACAGGGACTTACGAGCAGTACTTC
CASSPGTGTYEQYF
>TRBD1|TRBJ2-2|TRBV28
TGTGCCAGCAGACGCACCCCGCAGGGGGTTTTTCGCACCGGGGAGCTGTTTTTT
CASRRTPQGVFRTGELFF
>-|TRBJ1-2|TRBV19
TGTGCCAGTAGTAGTGCAGGGTACTATGGCTACACCTTC
CASSSAGYYGYTF
>TRBD1|TRBJ2-7|TRBV27
TGTGCCAGCAGGAGGGACAGGGGCTACGAGCAGTACTTC
CASRRDRGYEQYF
>-|TRBJ2-5|TRBV5-1
TGCGCCAGCGGACATAGCGGACGGCAAGAGACCCAGTACTTC
CASGHSGRQETQYF
>-|TRBJ2-7|TRBV27
TGTGCCAGCAGTTTCGGAGGGGCCTCCTACGAGCAGTACTTC
CASSFGGASYEQYF
>-|TRBJ2-1|TRBV19
TGTGCCAGTAGTATTCGAGGGCTTCACAATGAGCAGTTCTTC
CASSIRGLHNEQFF
>TRBD2|TRBJ2-3|TRBV4-1
TGCGCCAGCCGGGCATTGAGAGGGAGGCGGGAGGTCACAGATACGCAGTATTTT
CASRALRGRREVTDTQYF
>-|TRBJ2-7|TRBV6-6
TGTGCCAGCATGAAGTCGAGCGGCGCAACCTACGAGCAGTACTTC
CASMKSSGATYEQYF
>-|TRBJ1-1|TRBV6-5
TGTGCCAGCAGGCGAGGATTTGGAGGTGGCACTGAAGCTTTCTTT
CASRRGFGGGTEAFF
>TRBD1|TRBJ1-1|TRBV12-5
TGTGCTAGTGGTTTGTTCTCGGACAGGGAGGACACTGAAGCTTTCTTT
CASGLFSDREDTEAFF
>TRBD2|TRBJ2-7|TRBV19
TGTGCCAGTAGGATAGCGGGAGGGCCGGGAGCCCAGTACTTC
CASRIAGGPGAQYF
>-|TRBJ2-2|TRBV5-1
TGCGCCAGCAGCTTGGATAGGCGAGGCACCGGGGAGCTGTTTTTT
CASSLDRRGTGELFF
>-|TRBJ1-5|TRBV11-2
TGTGCCAGCAGCCCAGGGTTTCAGCCCCAGCATTTT
CASSPGFQPQHF
>-|TRBJ1-4|TRBV6-5
TGTGCCAGCAGACGCGGGACGGCCGATAATGAAAAACTGTTTTTT
CASRRGTADNEKLFF
>-|TRBJ2-5|TRBV5-1
TGCGCCAGCAGCTTGGCCGGGACTGCAAAGCCCCAGTACTTC
CASSLAGTAKPQYF
>-|TRBJ1-4|TRBV5-5
TGTGCCAGCAGCTTGCTGTCCGGGGAGGTTGAAAAACTGTTTTTT
CASSLLSGEVEKLFF
>-|TRBJ2-7|TRBV9
TGTGCCAGCAGCGTGGGACTTAATCCCTACGAGCAGTACTTC
CASSVGLNPYEQYF
>-|TRBJ1-6|TRBV7-6
TGTGCCAGCAGCTTCGTCGACAGCAATTCACCCCTCCACTTT
CASSFVDSNSPLHF
>TRBD2|TRBJ2-7|TRBV5-1
TGCGCCAGCAGCTCCAGGACTAGCGGGGGGGCCTACGAGCAGTACTTC
CASSSRTSGGAYEQYF
>TRBD1|TRBJ1-5|TRBV19
TGTGCCAGTAGTATCCGGGACAGGAATCAGCCCCAGCATTTT
CASSIRDRNQPQHF
>TRBD1|TRBJ2-7|TRBV10-2
TGCGCCAGCATATACAGGGGAAGCTCCTACGAGCAGTACTTC
CASIYRGSSYEQYF
>-|TRBJ1-5|TRBV28
TGTGCCAGCTGCAGTGGCAATCAGCCCCAGCATTTT
CASCSGNQPQHF
>TRBD1|TRBJ2-2|TRBV5-8
TGTGCCCGTCGTCGGGCAGGGGGTAAGACCGGGGAGCTGTTTTTT
CARRRAGGKTGELFF
>TRBD2|TRBJ2-3|TRBV7-9
TGTGCCAGCACCCCGCGGGGGGACACAGATACGCAGTATTTT
CASTPRGDTDTQYF
>TRBD2|TRBJ2-3|TRBV11-3
TGTGCCAGCAGCCTAGCGGGGGCAGATACGCAGTATTTT
CASSLAGADTQYF
>TRBD2|TRBJ2-2|TRBV11-2
TGTGCCAGCAGCTCTTTAGCGGGGTACACCGGGGAGCTGTTTTTT
CASSSLAGYTGELFF
>TRBD2|TRBJ2-7|TRBV10-2
TGCGCCAGCAGTGAGTCGGGAGGGGTCGGCGAGCAGTACTTC
CASSESGGVGEQYF
>TRBD1|TRBJ1-1|TRBV4-2
TGTGCCAGCAGCCAAGTTAGGGACAGGGGAGCTTTCTTT
CASSQVRDRGAFF
>-|TRBJ2-7|TRBV6-5
TGTGCCAGCAGTTACTCGGCAACTACCCACTACGAGCAGTACTTC
CASSYSATTHYEQYF
>TRBD1|TRBJ2-7|TRBV29-1
TGCAGCGTGTTACAGGGGCCCGACTACGAGCAGTACTTC
CSVLQGPDYEQYF
>TRBD1|TRBJ2-7|TRBV5-1
TGCGCCAGCAGCCAAGGGGGACAGCTCTACGAGCAGTACTTC
CASSQGGQLYEQYF